This TCR beta chain appears in the sequencing data of a study of siplizumab effects on memory and regulatory T cells. The germline V gene has CDR1 WNHNN and CDR2 SYGVQD (reference sequence). The CDR3 has 15 amino acids. Trimming left V 3 bases short and J 1 base short, with 9 bases between. Method: immunoSEQ multiplex PCR; TCRdb's copy keeps in-frame clones and lacks some. The sample includes about 97,000 clones, more than 85% of them seen just once. This TCR derives from a human donor in good health. The V call is TRBV10-1, the J call TRBJ2-2; TRBD1 might be the D (5 bases). Material for sequencing was CD4+ T cells sorted from blood. The CDR3 bases are TGCGCCAGCAGTGATTCAGGGAAGAACACCGGGGAGCTGTTTTTT. It translates to CASSDSGKNTGELFF.